The entry below describes one TCR beta chain. The antigen is undetermined. Germline CDR1 and CDR2: SGHRS and YFSETQ. The length of the CDR3 is 18 residues. The trim removed 5 bases at V and 4 bases at J, leaving 9 bases unmatched. The record originates from a study of Ad26.COV2.S vaccination and SARS-CoV-2 variants. TCRdb's copy holds only in-frame clones and misses some; the assay was immunoSEQ multiplex PCR. The top ten clones hold approximately 11% of a sample with 300,000 to 350,000 clones, 86% of them seen once. Study-wide results and limits: Substantial breadth was reportedly displayed by spike-specific CD8+ and CD4+ T cell responses after vaccination.

Treatment in this sample: roughly 19 received Ad26.COV2.S at low or high dose, single or two shots; about five received placebo; per-sample allocation not given. Sampling occurred on day 63 after the first vaccine or placebo injection. Its platform was an Ad26 vector, and its expressed antigen was Wuhan-strain SARS-CoV-2 spike. This receptor was identified in a person between 18 and 60 years old who received the Ad26.COV2.S COVID-19 vaccine or a placebo. This specimen was peripheral blood, taken in a trial of Ad26.COV2.S vaccine versus placebo. The V and J genes are TRBV5-1 and TRBJ2-1; 16 bases are shared with TRBD2. CDR3 nucleotides: TGCGCCAGCAGTTCCGGGACTAGCGGGAGGGCTGCGTACAATGAGCAGTTCTTC. It translates to CASSSGTSGRAAYNEQFF.